Given below is one T cell receptor (beta chain) in context. The table came from immunoSEQ multiplex PCR; TCRdb's copy has only in-frame clones and leaves some out. The sample has almost 25,000 clones, roughly 85% seen once. These data belong to a study of lymphopenia after photon versus proton radiotherapy. V dropped 6 bases and J dropped 4; count of bases not matched to a gene: 14. The CDR3 consists of 17 residues. CDR1 and CDR2 from the germline V gene are LNHDA and SQIVND (reference sequence). The V call is TRBV19, the J call TRBJ1-4; the match to TRBD1 covers 7 bases. The sequence was collected from a woman in her 70s with pancreatic cancer. Sequencing was performed on peripheral blood, taken from a patient treated with proton-based radiotherapy. CDR3: CASRTRTGTANNEKLFF. The CDR3 bases are TGTGCCAGTAGAACTCGCACCGGGACAGCTAATAATGAAAAACTGTTTTTT.